One and the same sample provided the 25 T cell receptor beta chains below, sequenced in a study of blood T cell repertoires in COVID-19. Profiling relied on immunoSEQ multiplex PCR, and the TCRdb table lists in-frame clones only, not all of them. The top ten hold less than 3.5% of the sample, which has 150,000 or so clones, approximately 88% seen once. The sample taken for sequencing was peripheral blood. The receptors shown here come from a woman aged 60-75 years with acute or convalescent COVID-19.

This clone was picked up a small number of times. The chain links TRBV7-9 to TRBJ1-6, with 9 bases that match TRBD1. J lost 7 bases, V lost 2 bases, and 3 bases had no gene match. The length of the CDR3 is 15 residues. Germline loops: CDR1 SEHNR, CDR2 FQNEAQ (reference sequence). In nucleotides, the CDR3 is TGTGCCAGCAGCTTACCCGGGACAGGGAATTCACCCCTCCACTTT. Amino acid sequence: CASSLPGTGNSPLHF.

This chain uses TRBV6-2 or TRBV6-3 with TRBJ2-5, with 10 bases aligning to TRBD2. The CDR3 is 15 amino acids. V shed 4 bases, J shed 2 bases, and the junction held 4 bases outside the gene matches. Looked up from germline, CDR1 is MNHEY and CDR2 is SVGEGT. The CDR3 coding sequence is TGTGCCAGCAGTTCTCCTAGCGGGGGACAAGAGACCCAGTACTTC. Protein sequence: CASSSPSGGQETQYF.

This chain links TRBV10-3 with TRBJ1-5, with 7 bases aligning to TRBD1. The CDR3 sequence is 13 residues long. V was clipped by 10 bases and J by 10 bases; unmatched bases: 13. Germline V gene lookup returns CDR1 ENHRY and CDR2 SYGVKD. CDR3 nucleotide sequence: TGTGCCACCGCTACAGGGGTAATAGACCCCCAGCATTTT. It codes for CATATGVIDPQHF.

The rearrangement links TRBV6-6 to TRBJ2-5; 7 nucleotides line up with TRBD1. With 6 bases clipped from V and 1 base from J, the junction kept 5 bases outside the gene matches. Germline V lookup: CDR1 MNHNY, CDR2 SVGAGI (reference sequence). The CDR3 extends over 14 amino acids. CDR3 sequence reads: CASSRDRAQETQYF. CDR3 DNA sequence: TGTGCCAGCAGCCGAGACAGGGCCCAAGAGACCCAGTACTTC.

V gene TRBV18 combines with J gene TRBJ1-2, with a tentative D call TRBD1 (6 bases). The CDR3 is 15 amino acids. Germline V gene data show CDR1 as KGHSH and CDR2 as LQKENI. V was cut by 3 bases and J by 1 base, with 12 bases left in between. CDR3: CASSPGAQGNYGYTF. The DNA for the CDR3 is TGTGCCAGCTCACCTGGGGCACAGGGTAACTATGGCTACACCTTC.

V is TRBV6-2 or TRBV6-3 and J is TRBJ2-2; 7 bases map to TRBD1. Germline CDR1 and CDR2: MNHEY and SVGEGT. This CDR3 comprises 15 residues. V gave up 2 bases and J gave up 3 bases; unmatched junction bases: 3. The CDR3, as DNA: TGTGCCAGCAGTTACGCCAGGGGGTACACCGGGGAGCTGTTTTTT. The encoded protein is CASSYARGYTGELFF.

This chain connects TRBV28 to TRBJ1-5; D not certain. The CDR3 length is 14 residues. Trimming shortened V by 4 bases and J by 2 bases, and 9 bases separated the two germline ends. Germline lookup yields CDR1 MDHEN and CDR2 SYDVKM. The CDR3, as DNA: TGTGCCAGCAGTTCTATCGGGGGCAATCAGCCCCAGCATTTT. Translated, it gives CASSSIGGNQPQHF.

The chain links TRBV5-5 to TRBJ1-1, with D possibly being TRBD1 (5 bases). Per germline, CDR1 SGHKS and CDR2 YYEKEE (reference sequence). This CDR3 contains 13 residues. V lost 3 bases to trimming and J lost 5 bases, with 11 bases between them. CDR3 in DNA: TGTGCCAGCAGCTCCGGGGGGAAGACTGAAGCTTTCTTT. Its protein product is CASSSGGKTEAFF.

The chain combines TRBV7-2 with TRBJ1-3; no definite D call. This CDR3 contains 17 residues. Germline V gene lookup returns CDR1 SGHTA and CDR2 FQGNSA. V lost 3 bases to trimming and J lost 0 bases, with 15 bases between them. Written as DNA, the CDR3 is TGTGCCAGCAGCTTCGCCCCACAGTTTTACTCTGGAAACACCATATATTTT. The encoded protein is CASSFAPQFYSGNTIYF.

The rearrangement joins TRBV5-1 to TRBJ1-3, with 7 bases lining up with TRBD1. The CDR3 consists of 15 residues. V was clipped by 2 bases and J by 7 bases; unmatched bases: 9. The germline gives CDR1 SGHRS, CDR2 YFSETQ. CDR3 sequence reads: CASSLGDREVNTIYF. The CDR3 DNA sequence: TGCGCCAGCAGCTTAGGGGACAGAGAAGTGAACACCATATATTTT.

This chain joins TRBV19 and TRBJ2-3; 12 bases are a match to TRBD2. Germline V gene sequence: CDR1 LNHDA, CDR2 SQIVND (reference sequence). This CDR3 has 14 amino acids. J gave up 4 bases and V 10 bases, and 6 bases lay outside the gene matches. CDR3: CATRTSGASDTQYF. CDR3 coding DNA: TGTGCCACCAGGACTAGCGGGGCTTCAGATACGCAGTATTTT.

This chain connects TRBV21-1 to TRBJ2-5; the table calls TRBD1, which could not be checked here. TRBV21-1 represents a pseudogene. CDR3 length: 14 amino acids. CDR3 DNA: TGTGCCACCAGCTACCGGCCAAGGGGAGAGACCCAGTACTTC. It codes for CATSYRPRGETQYF.

The gene calls are TRBV10-3 and TRBJ1-1; 7 bases align to TRBD1. The CDR3 covers 14 residues. Germline assignment: CDR1 ENHRY and CDR2 SYGVKD. V shed 5 bases, J shed 1 base, and the junction held 4 bases outside the gene matches. In DNA form, the CDR3 reads TGTGCCATCAGTAACAGGGGTACGAACACTGAAGCTTTCTTT. Its protein product is CAISNRGTNTEAFF.

V and J are TRBV23-1 and TRBJ1-6; maybe TRBD1 (6 bases). TRBV23-1 is treated as an ORF (open reading frame) with a function not yet certain. This CDR3 has 17 residues. Trimming cost V 2 bases and J 6 bases, with 17 bases left between them. CDR3 region: CASSQERLGAANSPLHF. CDR3 in DNA: TGCGCCAGCAGTCAAGAGCGTCTGGGGGCGGCTAATTCACCCCTCCACTTT.

The CDR3 DNA reads TGTGCCAGCAGCGTAAGGACAGGGAGCTCCTACGAGCAGTACTTC. This encodes CASSVRTGSSYEQYF. This chain connects TRBV9 to TRBJ2-7, with 8 bases aligning to TRBD1. CDR1 SGDLS and CDR2 YYNGEE come from the germline V gene. V shed 1 base and J 0 bases; nucleotides not matched to a gene: 3. The CDR3 consists of 15 residues.

This clone was seen a handful of times. The chain carries TRBV25-1 and TRBJ2-5, with D possibly matching TRBD2 (5 bases). CDR1 and CDR2 (germline): MGHDK, SYGVNS. There are 14 residues in the CDR3. Trimming took 3 bases from V and 2 from J, leaving 10 bases between them. The CDR3: CASSERARQETQYF. The CDR3, as DNA: TGTGCCAGCAGTGAGCGGGCCCGGCAAGAGACCCAGTACTTC. Supplemented by reference TRBV25-1 and TRBJ2-5, the full variable domain reads EADIYQTPRYLVIGTGKKITLECSQTMGHDKMYWYQQDPGMELHLIHYSYGVNSTEKGDLSSESTVSRIRTEHFPLTLESARPSHTSQYLCASSERARQETQYFGPGTRLLVL.

A few counts support this clone. The chain is built from TRBV28 and TRBJ1-5; D is undetermined. V was cut by 4 bases and J by 4 bases, with 14 bases left in between. CDR3 length: 15 residues. The germline V gene has CDR1 MDHEN and CDR2 SYDVKM. This CDR3 reads CASSSHPVPNQPQHF. The DNA for the CDR3 is TGTGCCAGCAGTTCCCACCCGGTGCCTAATCAGCCCCAGCATTTT.

The chain has TRBV28 and TRBJ1-4; D possibly corresponds to TRBD1 (5 bases). The CDR3 has 14 amino acids. Germline V lookup: CDR1 MDHEN, CDR2 SYDVKM. V was cut by 7 bases and J by 3 bases, with 12 bases left in between. The CDR3 sequence: CASTGPLANEKLFF. CDR3 DNA: TGTGCCAGCACAGGGCCGTTGGCTAATGAAAAACTGTTTTTT.

This chain uses TRBV23-1 with TRBJ2-3; the match to TRBD1 covers 9 bases. TRBV23-1 carries the ORF label, with uncertain function. The CDR3 contains 15 residues. The V segment lost 8 bases and the J segment 2 bases; nucleotides outside the gene matches: 8. The CDR3 nucleotides read TGCGCCAGCCAAGGCGGGACAGGGTACACAGATACGCAGTATTTT. Protein sequence: CASQGGTGYTDTQYF.

This chain connects TRBV15 to TRBJ2-1, with 8 bases matching TRBD2. Germline values: CDR1 LNHNV, CDR2 YYDKDF (reference sequence). V gave up 11 bases and J gave up 0 bases; unmatched junction bases: 9. The CDR3 has 15 amino acids. The CDR3: CAPLPGTSSYNEQFF. In DNA form, the CDR3 reads TGTGCCCCCCTGCCGGGGACTAGCTCCTACAATGAGCAGTTCTTC.

The rearrangement links TRBV30 to TRBJ2-3; 15 bases match TRBD2. This CDR3 has 18 amino acids. CDR1 GTSNPN and CDR2 SVGIG come from the germline V gene (reference sequence). The V segment lost 2 bases and the J segment 0 bases; nucleotides outside the gene matches: 6. The CDR3, as DNA: TGTGCCTGGAGTATACCCGGGACTAGCGGGGGGAGCACAGATACGCAGTATTTT. Translation gives CAWSIPGTSGGSTDTQYF.

This clone has only a few counts. The chain combines TRBV24-1 with TRBJ1-1, with D maybe TRBD1 (5 bases). In germline, CDR1 is KGHDR, CDR2 SFDVKD. With 8 bases removed from V and 3 bases from J, the gap between germline ends came to 12 bases. The CDR3 is 13 residues long. CDR3 sequence reads: CATMGRGDTEAFF. Here the CDR3 DNA reads TGTGCCACCATGGGACGGGGGGACACTGAAGCTTTCTTT.

This clone was picked up one time. This sequence joins TRBV14 and TRBJ1-1, with unresolved D. Germline lookup yields CDR1 SGHDN and CDR2 FVKESK. Trimming took off 4 bases at V and 1 base at J, with 7 bases between the two ends. The CDR3 consists of 13 residues. The CDR3 region is CASSLTGNTEAFF. The CDR3 DNA follows: TGTGCCAGCAGCCTCACCGGGAACACTGAAGCTTTCTTT.

This clone was seen more than once but under ten times. This chain uses TRBV5-1 with TRBJ2-7; 8 nucleotides align to TRBD1. The junction had 4 bases not matched to a gene; V was cut back by 0 bases and J by 5 bases. This CDR3 has 14 residues. The germline gives CDR1 SGHRS, CDR2 YFSETQ. The CDR3 loop reads CASSLGDRSNEQYF. The CDR3 bases are TGCGCCAGCAGCTTGGGGGACAGGTCGAACGAGCAGTACTTC.

This chain connects TRBV5-4 to TRBJ1-4; a possible D gene is TRBD1 (6 bases). From germline, CDR1 is SGHNT and CDR2 YYREEE (reference sequence). This CDR3 is 15 amino acids long. Trimming removed 4 bases at V and 4 bases at J, with 14 bases between. CDR3 in amino acids: CASSIRLQGNEKLFF. DNA for the CDR3: TGTGCCAGCAGCATAAGATTACAGGGTAATGAAAAACTGTTTTTT.